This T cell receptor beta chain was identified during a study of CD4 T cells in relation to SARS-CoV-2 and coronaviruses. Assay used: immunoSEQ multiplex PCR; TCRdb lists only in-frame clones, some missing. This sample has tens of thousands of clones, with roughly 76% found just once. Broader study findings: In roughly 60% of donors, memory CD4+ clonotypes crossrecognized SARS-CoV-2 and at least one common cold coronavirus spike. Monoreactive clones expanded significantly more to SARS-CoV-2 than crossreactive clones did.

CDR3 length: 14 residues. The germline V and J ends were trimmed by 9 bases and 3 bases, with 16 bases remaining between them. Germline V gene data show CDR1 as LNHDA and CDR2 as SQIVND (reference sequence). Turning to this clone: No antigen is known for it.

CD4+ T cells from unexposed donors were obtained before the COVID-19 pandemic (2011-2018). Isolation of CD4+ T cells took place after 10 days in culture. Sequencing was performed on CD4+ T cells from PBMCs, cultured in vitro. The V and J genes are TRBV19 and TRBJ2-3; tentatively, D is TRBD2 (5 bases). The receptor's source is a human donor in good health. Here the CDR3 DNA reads TGTGCCAGCGGAGTCCTCAGCGGTACAGATACGCAGTATTTT. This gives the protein CASGVLSGTDTQYF.